These 28 T cell receptor beta chains share one sample of origin, sequenced in a study of cytotoxic CD8 clonotypes in ibrutinib-treated CLL. TCRdb's copy holds only in-frame clones and misses some; the assay was immunoSEQ multiplex PCR. There are 300,000 to 350,000 clones in the sample; around four fifths occur only once, and over 6.5% lies in the top ten. Source: PBMCs, taken before ibrutinib treatment. All receptors come from a human donor with chronic lymphocytic leukemia.

The V call is TRBV7-2, the J call TRBJ2-1; D is unresolved. V lost 0 bases and J lost 7, with 7 bases in between. The germline V gene has CDR1 SGHTA and CDR2 FQGNSA. The CDR3 extends over 13 amino acids. The CDR3, as DNA: TGTGCCAGCAGCTTAGCGGCTTTAAATGAGCAGTTCTTC. Its translation: CASSLAALNEQFF.

The genes are TRBV28 and TRBJ2-2; no reliable D call. V lost 10 bases, J lost 7 bases, and 16 bases lay in between. CDR3 size: 13 residues. Looked up from germline, CDR1 is MDHEN and CDR2 is SYDVKM. CDR3 in amino acids: CATLSALHGELFF. The CDR3 coding sequence is TGTGCCACCTTATCGGCCCTTCACGGGGAGCTGTTTTTT.

The gene calls are TRBV4-3 and TRBJ2-2, with unresolved D. The CDR3 is 17 residues long. Germline lookup yields CDR1 LGHNA and CDR2 YSLEER. The ends were cut back, 0 bases at V and 7 bases at J, with 18 bases in the middle. CDR3 in amino acids: CASSQDPSHIEGGELFF. The CDR3 DNA reads TGCGCCAGCAGCCAAGACCCCTCCCATATTGAAGGCGGGGAGCTGTTTTTT.

The chain has TRBV9 and TRBJ1-3; D is unclear. Germline values: CDR1 SGDLS, CDR2 YYNGEE. CDR3 length: 16 residues. V was clipped by 0 bases and J by 0 bases, with 10 bases between them. CDR3 in amino acids: CASSVEDGNSGNTIYF. DNA for the CDR3: TGTGCCAGCAGCGTAGAGGACGGGAACTCTGGAAACACCATATATTTT.

The genes are TRBV2 and TRBJ1-2; tentative D call: TRBD1 (5 bases). This CDR3 contains 13 residues. V was cut by 2 bases and J by 3 bases, with 7 bases left in between. Germline loops: CDR1 SNHLY, CDR2 FYNNEI. The CDR3 nucleotides read TGTGCCAGCAGTGAACGGGGCGACTATGGCTACACCTTC. This codes for CASSERGDYGYTF.

This rearrangement joins TRBV7-9 to TRBJ2-2; no definite D call. V was pared by 0 bases and J by 8 bases, with 13 bases between. This CDR3 region has 15 residues. Germline CDR1 SEHNR, CDR2 FQNEAQ (reference sequence). The CDR3 bases are TGTGCCAGCAGCTTAGCTACGTCCCCTGGTGGGGAGCTGTTTTTT. It is translated as CASSLATSPGGELFF.

This clone showed up just once. This chain uses TRBV7-2 with TRBJ2-5, with 7 positions matching TRBD2. CDR3 size: 16 residues. V was pared by 5 bases and J by 1 base, with 10 bases of the junction left unmatched. Germline values: CDR1 SGHTA, CDR2 FQGNSA. CDR3 DNA: TGTGCCAGCAGCAAAGGGGCGGGAGCACCCCAAGAGACCCAGTACTTC. This gives the protein CASSKGAGAPQETQYF.

Only a few counts were recorded for this clone. The V and J genes are TRBV12-5 and TRBJ2-7, with 7 bases that match TRBD1. J gave up 7 bases and V 5 bases, and 14 bases lay outside the gene matches. The germline V gene encodes CDR1 LGHNT and CDR2 FRNRAP. The CDR3 is 15 amino acids. The CDR3 reads CASGTQTGRPWEQYF. DNA of the CDR3: TGTGCTAGTGGTACCCAGACAGGGCGACCATGGGAGCAGTACTTC.

The gene calls are TRBV27 and TRBJ2-7; TRBD2 matches 7 bases. V shed 3 bases, J shed 2 bases, and the junction held 7 bases outside the gene matches. Germline assignment: CDR1 MNHEY and CDR2 SMNVEV (reference sequence). The CDR3 runs to 15 residues. CDR3 sequence reads: CASSFGTIPAYEQYF. The CDR3 DNA is TGTGCCAGCAGTTTTGGGACTATCCCAGCCTACGAGCAGTACTTC.

The rearrangement uses TRBV7-2 and TRBJ2-2, with 10 bases fitting TRBD2. This CDR3 contains 17 residues. Losses at the gene ends were 5 bases for V and 4 bases for J; bases not matched to a gene: 10. The germline V gene encodes CDR1 SGHTA and CDR2 FQGNSA. The CDR3 spells CASSQRLAGDLTGELFF. DNA of the CDR3: TGTGCCAGCAGCCAACGGCTAGCGGGAGACCTCACCGGGGAGCTGTTTTTT. Full variable domain (missing parts from reference TRBV7-2 and TRBJ2-2): GAGVSQSPSNKVTEKGKDVELRCDPISGHTALYWYRQSLGQGLEFLIYFQGNSAPDKSGLPSDRFSAERTGGSVSTLTIQRTQQEDSAVYLCASSQRLAGDLTGELFFGEGSRLTVL.

The V gene is TRBV9, the J gene TRBJ2-1, with D possibly TRBD2 on 6 matching bases. Germline V CDR1 and CDR2: SGDLS, YYNGEE. The CDR3 covers 18 residues. V was clipped by 0 bases and J by 0 bases, with 16 bases between them. This CDR3 is CASSVGASAAFSYNEQFF. CDR3 nucleotides: TGTGCCAGCAGCGTAGGGGCTAGCGCTGCATTCTCCTACAATGAGCAGTTCTTC. The full variable domain, its missing parts supplied by reference TRBV9 and TRBJ2-1, is DSGVTQTPKHLITATGQRVTLRCSPRSGDLSVYWYQQSLDQGLQFLIQYYNGEERAKGNILERFSAQQFPDLHSELNLSSLELGDSALYFCASSVGASAAFSYNEQFFGPGTRLTVL.

The chain links TRBV23-1 to TRBJ1-5; perhaps TRBD1 as D (5 bases). TRBV23-1 is classed as an ORF, of uncertain function. V was shortened by 2 bases and J by 1 base, with 9 bases between the two germline ends. This CDR3 contains 15 residues. CDR3: CASSQKDTSNQPQHF. DNA of the CDR3: TGCGCCAGCAGTCAAAAGGACACCAGCAATCAGCCCCAGCATTTT.

The rearrangement joins TRBV7-9 to TRBJ1-1; possible D gene TRBD1, 5 bases. V lost 7 bases and J lost 0, with 15 bases in between. The CDR3 loop spans 15 amino acids. Germline CDR1 reads SEHNR; CDR2 reads FQNEAQ (reference sequence). For the CDR3, the DNA is TGTGCCAGCATCCCAATGGGGGGGATGAACACTGAAGCTTTCTTT. Its protein is CASIPMGGMNTEAFF.

The V call is TRBV7-2, the J call TRBJ2-3; TRBD1 aligns across 7 bases. CDR3 size: 15 residues. V was clipped by 2 bases and J by 4 bases; unmatched bases: 6. The germline gives CDR1 SGHTA, CDR2 FQGNSA. CDR3 DNA: TGTGCCAGCAGCTTAACGACAGGGTATGCAGATACGCAGTATTTT. Its translation is CASSLTTGYADTQYF.

This clone was observed a few times. V is TRBV28 and J is TRBJ2-1; D unclear. Germline CDR1 is MDHEN and CDR2 is SYDVKM. The length of the CDR3 is 13 residues. V was shortened by 4 bases and J by 1 base, with 5 bases between the two germline ends. The CDR3 region is CASSSGSYNEQFF. As DNA, the CDR3 is TGTGCCAGCAGTTCCGGGTCCTACAATGAGCAGTTCTTC.

This clone was detected only a few times. The chain joins TRBV28 to TRBJ1-5, with a possible D match to TRBD1 (5 bases). Trimming shortened V by 6 bases and J by 0 bases, and 15 bases separated the two germline ends. The CDR3 runs to 16 residues. CDR1 is MDHEN and CDR2 is SYDVKM in the germline V gene. The CDR3 DNA sequence: TGTGCCAGCAGAGCCCGCACAGGATATAGCAATCAGCCCCAGCATTTT. Amino acids: CASRARTGYSNQPQHF.

This clone was detected a few times. The chain has TRBV7-2 and TRBJ2-7, with D perhaps being TRBD1 or TRBD2 (5 bases each). The germline gives CDR1 SGHTA, CDR2 FQGNSA. This CDR3 has 15 amino acids. Trimming took off 4 bases at V and 0 bases at J, with 13 bases between the two ends. The CDR3 region is CASSSGRGSSYEQYF. DNA for the CDR3: TGTGCCAGCAGCTCCGGTCGGGGCAGCTCCTACGAGCAGTACTTC.

This clone turned up a few times. The chain joins TRBV30 to TRBJ1-5; D might be TRBD1 (6 bases). Germline CDR1 GTSNPN, CDR2 SVGIG (reference sequence). Trimming took 1 base from V and 7 from J, leaving 11 bases between them. This CDR3 has 13 amino acids. This CDR3 reads CAWSEGEVQPQHF. The CDR3 region has the DNA TGTGCCTGGAGTGAGGGGGAAGTCCAGCCCCAGCATTTT.

J is TRBJ2-3 and V is TRBV15; D ambiguous. The CDR3 spans 15 residues. Per germline, CDR1 LNHNV and CDR2 YYDKDF (reference sequence). Trimming stripped 0 bases from V and 0 bases from J, with 7 bases between. The CDR3 DNA reads TGTGCCACCAGCAGAGATCTGGGCAGCACAGATACGCAGTATTTT. Translating gives CATSRDLGSTDTQYF.

The CDR3 loop is CASSLEVAGGKRDTQYF. As DNA, the CDR3 is TGCGCCAGCAGCTTGGAGGTAGCGGGAGGGAAGAGGGATACGCAGTATTTT. This chain uses TRBV5-1 with TRBJ2-3, with TRBD2 matching 11 bases. The CDR3 has 17 amino acids. CDR1 and CDR2 from the germline V gene are SGHRS and YFSETQ. The trim removed 0 bases at V and 6 bases at J, leaving 9 bases unmatched. The full variable domain, with the rest looked up from reference TRBV5-1 and TRBJ2-3, is KAGVTQTPRYLIKTRGQQVTLSCSPISGHRSVSWYQQTPGQGLQFLFEYFSETQRNKGNFPGRFSGRQFSNSRSEMNVSTLELGDSALYLCASSLEVAGGKRDTQYFGPGTRLTVL.

The rearrangement uses TRBV7-9 and TRBJ2-7; possibly TRBD2 for D (5 bases). V was trimmed by 1 base and J by 7 bases, leaving 20 bases between them. The germline V gene has CDR1 SEHNR and CDR2 FQNEAQ (reference sequence). The CDR3 covers 16 residues. CDR3 amino acids: CASSLVPGRLTGEQYF. The CDR3 nucleotides are TGTGCCAGCAGCTTAGTACCGGGCCGCCTAACGGGGGAGCAGTACTTC.

This clone was observed a single time. Here the CDR3 reads CASSFLAGGSNNEQFF. In DNA form, the CDR3 reads TGTGCCAGCAGTTTTCTTGCGGGAGGGTCAAACAATGAGCAGTTCTTC. The chain joins TRBV27 to TRBJ2-1; 9 bases line up with TRBD2. The germline gives CDR1 MNHEY, CDR2 SMNVEV (reference sequence). CDR3 length: 16 amino acids. V trimming: 3 bases; J trimming: 5 bases; junction bases outside the gene matches: 8.

This sequence joins TRBV30 and TRBJ2-2; TRBD2 is a possible D gene (6 bases). The length of the CDR3 is 17 residues. Per germline, CDR1 GTSNPN and CDR2 SVGIG (reference sequence). Trimming took 1 base from V and 5 from J, leaving 20 bases between them. The CDR3 DNA sequence: TGTGCCTGGAGTGACTATTGGACTACCCCGCTTACCGGGGAGCTGTTTTTT. Translated, it gives CAWSDYWTTPLTGELFF.

The V and J genes are TRBV4-1 and TRBJ2-3; D unresolved. The CDR3 loop spans 12 amino acids. Trimming shortened V by 4 bases and J by 5 bases, and 7 bases separated the two germline ends. Germline V lookup: CDR1 MGHRA, CDR2 YSYEKL. The DNA of the CDR3 is TGCGCCAGCAGCCCAAACCGAGATACGCAGTATTTT. Protein sequence: CASSPNRDTQYF.

V gene TRBV7-8 combines with J gene TRBJ2-1; no definite D call. The germline CDR1 and CDR2 sequences are SGHVS and FQNEAQ. The CDR3 sequence is 12 residues long. V was clipped by 4 bases and J by 2 bases, with 3 bases between them. CDR3 coding DNA: TGTGCCAGCAGCTCGACCTACAATGAGCAGTTCTTC. Its translation: CASSSTYNEQFF. The full variable domain, in which reference TRBV7-8 and TRBJ2-1 provide the parts outside the CDR3, is GAGVSQSPRYKVAKRGQDVALRCDPISGHVSLFWYQQALGQGPEFLTYFQNEAQLDKSGLPSDRFFAERPEGSVSTLKIQRTQQEDSAVYLCASSSTYNEQFFGPGTRLTVL.

This chain connects TRBV2 to TRBJ1-2; 10 nucleotides line up with TRBD1. With 9 bases clipped from V and 4 bases from J, the junction kept 11 bases outside the gene matches. This CDR3 comprises 15 residues. CDR1 is SNHLY and CDR2 is FYNNEI in the germline V gene. The CDR3, as DNA: TGTGCCAGTACCGAAGGGACAGGGGATATCTATGGCTACACCTTC. As protein: CASTEGTGDIYGYTF.

The chain uses TRBV28 and TRBJ2-3; D unresolved. Trimming shortened V by 6 bases and J by 6 bases, and 10 bases separated the two germline ends. The CDR3 has 12 residues. Germline-derived CDR1 and CDR2 are MDHEN and SYDVKM. The CDR3: CASSPLRDTQYF. CDR3 DNA: TGTGCCAGCAGCCCCCTCAGGGATACGCAGTATTTT.

The chain uses TRBV9 and TRBJ2-1, with 8 bases aligning to TRBD2. V lost 4 bases to trimming and J lost 6 bases; unmatched junction nucleotides: 6. Germline V lookup: CDR1 SGDLS, CDR2 YYNGEE. This CDR3 has 14 residues. CDR3 amino acids: CASSPSGSGNEQFF. The CDR3 nucleotides are TGTGCCAGCAGCCCCAGCGGGAGTGGCAATGAGCAGTTCTTC.